The 6 T cell receptor beta chains below all came from one sample that was sequenced in a study of cytomegalovirus exposure and HLA in healthy donors. PCR employed 60 Vbeta and 13 Jbeta primers. Using immunoSEQ multiplex PCR, the repertoire was profiled, and TCRdb retains in-frame clones only, with some absent. The data show fewer than 200,000 clones, 85% seen once. Sequencing used PBMCs. The receptors stem from a man younger than 35 in good health and CMV-seropositive.

This rearrangement joins TRBV6-5 to TRBJ2-3; possibly TRBD2 for D (6 bases). The CDR3 has 14 amino acids. The ends were cut back, 7 bases at V and 9 bases at J, with 20 bases in the middle. The V gene's germline CDR1 is MNHEY and CDR2 SVGAGI. The CDR3 DNA sequence: TGTGCCAGCAATGACGGGGGTCTACAAGGGACGCAGTATTTT. This gives the protein CASNDGGLQGTQYF.

This sequence joins TRBV19 and TRBJ1-2; 7 nucleotides align to TRBD1. CDR1 and CDR2 from the germline V gene are LNHDA and SQIVND (reference sequence). J was trimmed by 4 bases and V by 6 bases; bases with no gene match: 5. CDR3 length equals 13 residues. The CDR3 reads CASSAQGGYGYTF. The CDR3 DNA reads TGTGCCAGTAGCGCCCAGGGGGGCTATGGCTACACCTTC.

The rearrangement links TRBV21-1 to TRBJ1-1. TRBV21-1 counts as a pseudogene. There are 15 residues in the CDR3. CDR3 bases: TGTGCCAGCAGCAACATGAGGGCCCCGAACACTGAAGCTTTCTTT. It translates to CASSNMRAPNTEAFF.

The V call is TRBV19, the J call TRBJ1-5, with a tentative D call TRBD1 (5 bases). V gave up 1 base and J gave up 7 bases, with 20 bases separating them. This CDR3 is 17 amino acids long. Germline values: CDR1 LNHDA, CDR2 SQIVND (reference sequence). CDR3 DNA: TGTGCCAGTAGTATAGTTGGCAGGGTAGCGGGTAAGCAGCCCCAGCATTTT. Amino acids: CASSIVGRVAGKQPQHF.

The V call is TRBV29-1, the J call TRBJ1-2; the D is unclear. This CDR3 has 12 residues. The germline V gene encodes CDR1 SQVTM and CDR2 ANQGSEA. Trimming removed 4 bases from V and 2 bases from J, with 8 bases in between. The CDR3 DNA reads TGCAGCGTTGCTCGGTCCAACTATGGCTACACCTTC. It specifies CSVARSNYGYTF. Based on the CDR3 plus reference TRBV29-1 and TRBJ1-2, the full variable domain is SAVISQKPSRDICQRGTSLTIQCQVDSQVTMMFWYRQQPGQSLTLIATANQGSEATYESGFVIDKFPISRPNLTFSTLTVSNMSPEDSSIYLCSVARSNYGYTFGSGTRLTVV.

Written as DNA, the CDR3 is TGTGCCAGCAGCTCCGGACAGGGAGGGAACATTCAGTACTTC. As protein: CASSSGQGGNIQYF. The V call is TRBV7-2, the J call TRBJ2-4; D might be TRBD1 (8 bases). This CDR3 comprises 14 residues. The V end lost 4 bases, the J end lost 7 bases, and 14 bases lay between the germline ends. CDR1 and CDR2 (germline): SGHTA, FQGNSA.